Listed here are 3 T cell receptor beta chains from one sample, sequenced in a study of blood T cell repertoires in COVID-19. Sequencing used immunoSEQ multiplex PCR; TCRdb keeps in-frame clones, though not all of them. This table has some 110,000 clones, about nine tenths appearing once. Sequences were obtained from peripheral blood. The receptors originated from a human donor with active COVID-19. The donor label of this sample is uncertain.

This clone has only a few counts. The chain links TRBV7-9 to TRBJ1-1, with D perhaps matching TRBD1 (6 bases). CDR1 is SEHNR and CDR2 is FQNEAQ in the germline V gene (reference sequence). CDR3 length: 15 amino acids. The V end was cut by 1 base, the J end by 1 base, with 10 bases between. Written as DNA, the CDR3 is TGTGCCAGCAGCTTAGTTGGGGGCGCGAACACTGAAGCTTTCTTT. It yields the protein CASSLVGGANTEAFF. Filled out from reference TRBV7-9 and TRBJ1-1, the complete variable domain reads DTGVSQNPRHKITKRGQNVTFRCDPISEHNRLYWYRQTLGQGPEFLTYFQNEAQLEKSRLLSDRFSAERPKGSFSTLEIQRTEQGDSAMYLCASSLVGGANTEAFFGQGTRLTVV.

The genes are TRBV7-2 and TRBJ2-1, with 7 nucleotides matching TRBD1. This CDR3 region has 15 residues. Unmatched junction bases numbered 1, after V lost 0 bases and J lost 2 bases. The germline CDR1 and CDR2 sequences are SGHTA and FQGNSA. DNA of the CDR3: TGTGCCAGCAGCTTAGCCCAGGGGGCCTACAATGAGCAGTTCTTC. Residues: CASSLAQGAYNEQFF.

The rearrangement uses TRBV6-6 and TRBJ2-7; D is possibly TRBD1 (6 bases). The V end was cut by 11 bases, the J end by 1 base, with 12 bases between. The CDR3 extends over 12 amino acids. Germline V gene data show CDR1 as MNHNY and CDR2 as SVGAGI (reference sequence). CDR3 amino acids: CAGGAGSYEQYF. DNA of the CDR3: TGTGCCGGGGGCGCAGGATCCTACGAGCAGTACTTC.